Reported below is one T cell receptor (beta chain). As yet, its antigen is unknown. This sample stems from a study of metastatic and nonmetastatic thyroid tumors. There were no patients who had received any treatment before thyroid surgery. TCRdb reassembled clones from the PCR reads with MiXCR. The repertoire has roughly 30,000 clones, over 15% of them found once; the top ten carry 6.5% to 8.5%. Study-wide results and limits: Benign nodules reportedly had significantly lower TCR beta diversity than malignant thyroid tumors in blood and tumor.

The origin of this receptor is a female donor with papillary thyroid cancer or a benign thyroid nodule (not recorded which). Some clones in this sample may be carry-over from other donors' samples. Sample: blood.

CDR3 residues: CASRLGGYDTEAFF. In nucleotides, the CDR3 is TGCGCCAGCAGACTCGGGGGATACGACACTGAAGCTTTCTTT. The chain employs TRBV5-1 and TRBJ1-1, with D tentatively TRBD1 (5 bases). This CDR3 contains 14 residues. Per germline, CDR1 SGHRS and CDR2 YFSETQ. V lost 5 bases to trimming and J lost 3 bases, with 14 bases between them. The full variable domain, with the rest looked up from reference TRBV5-1 and TRBJ1-1, is KAGVTQTPRYLIKTRGQQVTLSCSPISGHRSVSWYQQTPGQGLQFLFEYFSETQRNKGNFPGRFSGRQFSNSRSEMNVSTLELGDSALYLCASRLGGYDTEAFFGQGTRLTVV.